The entry that follows covers one TCR beta chain sequence. TCRdb itself ran the 5' RACE reads through MiXCR, one entry per CDR3 protein. The sample has fewer than 110,000 distinct CDR3 sequences, 13% to 15% seen once. The data derive from a study of T-cell memory formation after mild COVID-19. With 5 bases removed from V and 5 bases from J, the gap between germline ends came to 15 bases. Germline V CDR1 and CDR2: MGHRA, YSYEKL. CDR3 length: 14 residues. The chain employs TRBV4-1 and TRBJ1-2, with D possibly matching TRBD1 (6 bases). The source of this sequence is a man between 18 and 35 years old who had mild COVID-19 (a few samples of this study predate the infection). Cell type and time point are not known. Sequencing was carried out using PBMCs or a T cell subset sorted from them (not recorded which). CDR3 sequence: CASSSPLGAYGYTF. The CDR3 DNA reads TGCGCCAGCAGCTCACCCCTGGGGGCGTATGGCTACACCTTC.